The 27 T cell receptor beta chains below all came from one sample that was sequenced in a study of shared clonotypes between healthy human individuals. Only in-frame clones appear in the TCRdb table, and some are missing; sequencing was by immunoSEQ multiplex PCR. The profile shows about 2.1 million clones, 85% to 95% of them singletons. CD8 cells classed as naive were CD45RO-negative and positively selected for CCR7, excluding terminally differentiated effector memory CD45RA+ cells. The material sequenced was naive CD8+ T cells from PBMCs. These TCRs come from a man between 18 and 29 years old in good health. Some clones in this sample may be carry-over from other donors' samples.

The chain uses TRBV7-9 and TRBJ2-3; D unclear. V dropped 0 bases and J dropped 1 base, with 5 bases sitting between them. The germline CDR1 and CDR2 sequences are SEHNR and FQNEAQ (reference sequence). This CDR3 has 14 amino acids. The CDR3 here is CASSLAFRTDTQYF. DNA for the CDR3: TGTGCCAGCAGCTTAGCGTTCCGCACAGATACGCAGTATTTT.

The chain couples TRBV19 to TRBJ2-7, with 9 positions matching TRBD1. V shed 7 bases, J shed 5 bases, and the junction held 12 bases outside the gene matches. The CDR3 has 15 residues. Germline lookup yields CDR1 LNHDA and CDR2 SQIVND (reference sequence). CDR3 nucleotides: TGTGCCAGTACCCCCAGGGGGGGGGACAGGGACGAGCAGTACTTC. Amino acid sequence: CASTPRGGDRDEQYF.

This chain links TRBV7-3 with TRBJ2-7, with 9 bases identical to TRBD1. V was pared by 6 bases and J by 9 bases, with 18 bases of the junction left unmatched. Germline V lookup: CDR1 SGHTA, CDR2 FQGTGA. This CDR3 is 16 amino acids long. The chain's CDR3 is CASSKPNRDRDSVQYF. CDR3 in DNA: TGTGCCAGCAGTAAACCAAATCGGGACAGGGACTCTGTGCAGTACTTC.

In its sample, this clone was seen a few times. The V and J genes are TRBV27 and TRBJ1-2; D unresolved. From germline, CDR1 is MNHEY and CDR2 SMNVEV (reference sequence). CDR3 size: 9 residues. V lost 11 bases and J 5 bases, leaving 6 bases between the germline ends. CDR3 loop: CAAGYGYTF. The CDR3 region has the DNA TGTGCCGCGGGGTATGGCTACACCTTC.

This clone was observed once. This rearrangement joins TRBV6-5 to TRBJ2-7; D not certain. The V end lost 5 bases, the J end lost 6 bases, and 8 bases lay between the germline ends. Germline assignment: CDR1 MNHEY and CDR2 SVGAGI. CDR3 length: 11 residues. The CDR3 loop is CASSPAVEQYF. The CDR3 DNA is TGTGCCAGCAGTCCCGCCGTCGAGCAGTACTTC.

This sequence joins TRBV4-2 and TRBJ2-7, with 8 bases fitting TRBD2. Looked up from germline, CDR1 is LGHNA and CDR2 is YNFKEQ. V trimming: 0 bases; J trimming: 4 bases; junction bases outside the gene matches: 8. This CDR3 is built from 16 residues. The CDR3 loop is CASSQDWPSGRYEQYF. In DNA form, the CDR3 reads TGTGCCAGCAGCCAAGATTGGCCCAGCGGGAGATACGAGCAGTACTTC.

V usage is TRBV9 and J usage is TRBJ1-2; 11 bases agree with TRBD1. The trim removed 3 bases at V and 6 bases at J, leaving 7 bases unmatched. This CDR3 region has 15 residues. Germline V gives CDR1 SGDLS, CDR2 YYNGEE. The CDR3 coding sequence is TGTGCCAGCAGCGCCAGGACAGGGGGCAGAGATGGCTACACCTTC. This codes for CASSARTGGRDGYTF. Full variable domain (missing parts from reference TRBV9 and TRBJ1-2): DSGVTQTPKHLITATGQRVTLRCSPRSGDLSVYWYQQSLDQGLQFLIQYYNGEERAKGNILERFSAQQFPDLHSELNLSSLELGDSALYFCASSARTGGRDGYTFGSGTRLTVV.

V usage is TRBV7-3 and J usage is TRBJ2-3, with 7 bases aligning to TRBD1. CDR1 and CDR2 from the germline V gene are SGHTA and FQGTGA. The CDR3 runs 13 residues. Germline trimming cut 4 bases from V and 6 bases from J; bases unmatched to any gene: 4. This CDR3 is CASSYTGADTQYF. The CDR3 DNA reads as TGTGCCAGCAGCTATACAGGGGCTGATACGCAGTATTTT.

V usage is TRBV7-9 and J usage is TRBJ2-1; 11 bases fit TRBD2. Germline V lookup: CDR1 SEHNR, CDR2 FQNEAQ (reference sequence). J gave up 4 bases and V 5 bases, and 7 bases lay outside the gene matches. The CDR3 loop spans 16 amino acids. The CDR3 loop is CASSIRLAGFYNEQFF. The CDR3, as DNA: TGTGCCAGCAGCATCCGACTAGCGGGATTTTACAATGAGCAGTTCTTC.

The chain employs TRBV13 and TRBJ2-7; D unclear. V lost 1 base, J lost 6 bases, and 10 bases lay in between. CDR1 PRHDT and CDR2 FYEKMQ come from the germline V gene (reference sequence). The CDR3 contains 13 residues. In nucleotides, the CDR3 is TGTGCCAGCAGCTTAGAAGGCCGGGTCGAGCAGTACTTC. Residues: CASSLEGRVEQYF.

The sample holds one count of this clone. The chain carries TRBV19 and TRBJ2-7, with 9 bases lining up with TRBD1. V shed 2 bases and J 2 bases; nucleotides not matched to a gene: 1. Looked up from germline, CDR1 is LNHDA and CDR2 is SQIVND (reference sequence). CDR3 length equals 14 residues. Here the CDR3 reads CASSIRQGAYEQYF. The CDR3, as DNA: TGTGCCAGTAGTATAAGACAGGGGGCCTACGAGCAGTACTTC.

This clone has a single count. The gene calls are TRBV27 and TRBJ2-7; 7 nucleotides align to TRBD1. CDR3 length: 15 amino acids. CDR1 is MNHEY, CDR2 SMNVEV, per germline (reference sequence). Germline trimming cut 5 bases from V and 2 bases from J; bases unmatched to any gene: 9. CDR3 region: CASSEIGQEAYEQYF. The CDR3 DNA is TGTGCCAGCAGTGAAATAGGACAGGAGGCCTACGAGCAGTACTTC.

Concerning this clone: It may be a read error: a sequence one base away is much more abundant. The sample contains more than one DNA sequence encoding this CDR3. This chain connects TRBV7-8 to TRBJ2-7; no firm D call. This CDR3 spans 11 amino acids. CDR1 and CDR2 from the germline V gene are SGHVS and FQNEAQ. V was trimmed by 5 bases and J by 0 bases, leaving 2 bases between them. The CDR3 DNA reads TGTGCCAGCAGCGACTCCTACGAGCAGTACTTC. Amino acids: CASSDSYEQYF.

This chain connects TRBV7-9 to TRBJ2-2; tentatively, D is TRBD2 (6 bases). The germline V and J ends were trimmed by 4 bases and 4 bases, with 13 bases remaining between them. CDR1 and CDR2 (germline): SEHNR, FQNEAQ (reference sequence). The CDR3 covers 15 residues. CDR3 protein: CASSSVTRSTGELFF. The CDR3 DNA reads as TGTGCCAGCAGCTCCGTGACTAGATCCACCGGGGAGCTGTTTTTT.

V and J are TRBV6-5 and TRBJ2-7; 7 positions agree with TRBD1. This CDR3 comprises 15 residues. CDR1 and CDR2 (germline): MNHEY, SVGAGI. V lost 6 bases to trimming and J lost 2 bases; unmatched junction nucleotides: 10. CDR3 DNA: TGTGCCAGCAGCACCGGGACAGAGAGACCCTACGAGCAGTACTTC. This encodes CASSTGTERPYEQYF.

This chain uses TRBV27 with TRBJ1-1; TRBD1 matches 10 bases. CDR1 MNHEY and CDR2 SMNVEV come from the germline V gene (reference sequence). This CDR3 region has 16 residues. V dropped 3 bases and J dropped 2; count of bases not matched to a gene: 6. CDR3 loop: CASSLGQGTGNTEAFF. CDR3 in DNA: TGTGCCAGCAGTTTGGGACAGGGGACGGGAAACACTGAAGCTTTCTTT.

V usage is TRBV5-1 and J usage is TRBJ1-5; TRBD1 matches 8 bases. The CDR3 is made up of 16 amino acids. After removal of 5 bases from V and 7 bases from J, the junction contained 14 bases not matched to a gene. Germline-derived CDR1 and CDR2 are SGHRS and YFSETQ. The CDR3 sequence: CASSGRDRRERQPQHF. The CDR3 bases are TGCGCCAGCAGTGGCCGGGACAGGCGCGAACGGCAGCCCCAGCATTTT.

This chain links TRBV28 with TRBJ2-7; D may correspond to TRBD1 or TRBD2 (5 bases each). CDR3 length: 15 residues. V shed 4 bases and J shed 5 bases, with 18 bases lying between them. Germline CDR1 and CDR2: MDHEN and SYDVKM. CDR3 nucleotide sequence: TGTGCCAGCAGTTCCCCCGGGACCCCGGAGGACGAGCAGTACTTC. Residues: CASSSPGTPEDEQYF.

This clone was detected once. The chain has TRBV6-5 and TRBJ2-5, with TRBD2 matching over 11 bases. Trimming cost V 5 bases and J 2 bases; bases outside gene matches: 4. Germline loops: CDR1 MNHEY, CDR2 SVGAGI. This CDR3 is 15 amino acids long. The CDR3 DNA sequence: TGTGCCAGCAGTACTAGCGGGAGTTGGCAAGAGACCCAGTACTTC. Translated, it gives CASSTSGSWQETQYF.

The rearrangement uses TRBV5-1 and TRBJ2-7, with no clear D. The germline gives CDR1 SGHRS, CDR2 YFSETQ. This CDR3 spans 14 amino acids. Trimming took 3 bases from V and 1 from J, leaving 11 bases between them. CDR3 in amino acids: CASSSSSGSYEQYF. The DNA of the CDR3 is TGCGCCAGCAGCTCCTCCTCCGGGTCCTACGAGCAGTACTTC.

This clone was seen a single time. The chain's CDR3 is CASSRVLSSPLHF. The CDR3 region has the DNA TGTGCCAGCAGCAGGGTATTGAGCTCACCCCTCCACTTT. The chain combines TRBV4-2 with TRBJ1-6; D not certain. Trimming stripped 5 bases from V and 10 bases from J, with 12 bases between. The CDR3 is 13 amino acids. The germline CDR1 and CDR2 sequences are LGHNA and YNFKEQ.

This chain joins TRBV7-9 and TRBJ2-7; TRBD2 matches 10 bases. Germline CDR1 is SEHNR and CDR2 is FQNEAQ (reference sequence). The CDR3 extends over 15 amino acids. After removal of 4 bases from V and 0 bases from J, the junction contained 3 bases not matched to a gene. Written as DNA, the CDR3 is TGTGCCAGCAGCTCTAGCGGGAGACGCTCCTACGAGCAGTACTTC. It translates to CASSSSGRRSYEQYF.

This rearrangement joins TRBV9 to TRBJ2-7, with D possibly called TRBD1 or TRBD2 (6 bases each). CDR1 is SGDLS and CDR2 is YYNGEE in the germline V gene. Trimming removed 4 bases at V and 4 bases at J, with 15 bases between. CDR3 size: 14 residues. CDR3: CASSSSGALYEQYF. CDR3 sequence (DNA): TGTGCCAGCAGCTCCTCGGGGGCCCTATACGAGCAGTACTTC.

The genes are TRBV7-3 and TRBJ2-1; a weak D match, TRBD2 (5 bases). There are 16 residues in the CDR3. Germline CDR1 reads SGHTA; CDR2 reads FQGTGA. The V end was cut by 2 bases, the J end by 2 bases, with 13 bases between. The CDR3: CASSLAASGPYNEQFF. The CDR3 DNA follows: TGTGCCAGCAGCTTAGCCGCCAGCGGACCCTACAATGAGCAGTTCTTC.

The chain is built from TRBV28 and TRBJ1-2; possible D gene TRBD1, 5 bases. The ends were cut back, 5 bases at V and 0 bases at J, with 7 bases in the middle. The CDR3 runs 13 residues. Germline V gene sequence: CDR1 MDHEN, CDR2 SYDVKM. Here the CDR3 DNA reads TGTGCCAGCAGTAGGGGAACTAACTATGGCTACACCTTC. Protein sequence: CASSRGTNYGYTF.

The chain joins TRBV28 to TRBJ2-2; D call uncertain. The CDR3 is made up of 15 amino acids. CDR1 is MDHEN and CDR2 is SYDVKM in the germline V gene. Trimming removed 8 bases at V and 5 bases at J, with 18 bases between. Here the CDR3 DNA reads TGTGCCAGCTTCTATGGTTCTCTGGGGACCGGGGAGCTGTTTTTT. Amino acid sequence: CASFYGSLGTGELFF. The full variable domain, in which reference TRBV28 and TRBJ2-2 provide the parts outside the CDR3, is DVKVTQSSRYLVKRTGEKVFLECVQDMDHENMFWYRQDPGLGLRLIYFSYDVKMKEKGDIPEGYSVSREKKERFSLILESASTNQTSMYLCASFYGSLGTGELFFGEGSRLTVL.

The chain employs TRBV4-1 and TRBJ2-7; TRBD2 is a possible D gene (6 bases). The CDR3 consists of 15 residues. Germline V CDR1 and CDR2: MGHRA, YSYEKL. The germline V and J ends were trimmed by 0 bases and 4 bases, with 13 bases remaining between them. The CDR3, as DNA: TGCGCCAGCAGCCAAGATCTGGGTCGGGGGTACGAGCAGTACTTC. Residues: CASSQDLGRGYEQYF.